This passage covers 30 T cell receptor beta chains from one sample sequenced in a study of CD8 T cells in ankylosing spondylitis. MiXCR was run by TCRdb on the 5' RACE reads, yielding one entry per CDR3 protein. The sample records 200,000 or so distinct CDR3 sequences, 13% being singletons. The sequencing sample was made of blood, either unsorted or a sorted T cell fraction (not recorded which). The receptors here all came from a female donor with ankylosing spondylitis or in good health (not recorded which).

Many counts were recorded for this clonotype. The gene calls are TRBV4-3 and TRBJ2-7; possibly TRBD1 or TRBD2 for D (5 bases each). The ends were cut back, 1 base at V and 2 bases at J, with 12 bases in the middle. Looked up from germline, CDR1 is LGHNA and CDR2 is YSLEER. The CDR3 is 15 amino acids. CDR3 residues: CASSQGWGLTYEQYF. In DNA, the CDR3 is TGCGCCAGCAGCCAAGGGTGGGGGTTAACCTACGAGCAGTACTTC.

This chain joins TRBV7-2 and TRBJ2-2, with 7 positions matching TRBD2. V gave up 5 bases and J gave up 2 bases; unmatched junction bases: 8. This CDR3 has 16 amino acids. Germline V CDR1 and CDR2: SGHTA, FQGNSA. The CDR3 loop is CASSAASGLNTGELFF. The CDR3 DNA reads as TGTGCCAGCAGCGCAGCTAGCGGATTAAACACCGGGGAGCTGTTTTTT.

This clonotype was observed a few times. The chain employs TRBV20-1 and TRBJ2-5; weak D call: TRBD1 (6 bases). CDR1 DFQATT and CDR2 SNEGSKA come from the germline V gene (reference sequence). V lost 0 bases to trimming and J lost 5 bases, with 16 bases between them. The CDR3 runs to 15 residues. The CDR3 DNA reads TGCAGTGCTAGAGATCTCTGGGGACAAGATGAGACCCAGTACTTC. This codes for CSARDLWGQDETQYF.

This clonotype was counted ten times or more. The J gene is TRBJ1-1, the V gene TRBV12-3 or TRBV12-4; D may be TRBD1 (5 bases). The CDR3 is made up of 16 amino acids. V was shortened by 0 bases and J by 3 bases, with 14 bases between the two germline ends. Written as DNA, the CDR3 is TGTGCCAGCAGTTTAGCGGATCTGGGGCTGGACACTGAAGCTTTCTTT. Amino acid sequence: CASSLADLGLDTEAFF.

Many counts were recorded for this clonotype. This rearrangement joins TRBV12-3 or TRBV12-4 to TRBJ1-3; D is unresolved. The V end lost 6 bases, the J end lost 0 bases, and 12 bases lay between the germline ends. The CDR3 length is 15 residues. The CDR3 bases are TGTGCCAGCAGCCTGGATGTCTTCTCTGGAAACACCATATATTTT. Translating it yields CASSLDVFSGNTIYF.

This clonotype was recorded many times. The chain couples TRBV12-3 or TRBV12-4 to TRBJ2-7; D unclear. This CDR3 is built from 14 residues. Trimming stripped 5 bases from V and 0 bases from J, with 11 bases between. CDR3 amino acids: CASSRASSSYEQYF. The DNA of the CDR3 is TGTGCCAGCAGTAGGGCTTCGAGCTCCTACGAGCAGTACTTC.

This clonotype has just a few counts. The chain's CDR3 is CASSLGAPSDTQYF. The CDR3 coding sequence is TGTGCCAGCAGCTTAGGGGCCCCCTCAGATACGCAGTATTTT. V and J are TRBV7-2 and TRBJ2-3; D unresolved. Germline CDR1 reads SGHTA; CDR2 reads FQGNSA. The CDR3 is made up of 14 amino acids. Trimming removed 1 base from V and 4 bases from J, with 9 bases in between.

This clonotype was seen ten or more times. This chain joins TRBV12-3 or TRBV12-4 and TRBJ2-2, with 8 nucleotides matching TRBD1. V lost 3 bases, J lost 4 bases, and 4 bases stayed unmatched. The CDR3 is 15 amino acids. CDR3 protein: CASSLSGGITGELFF. CDR3 nucleotides: TGTGCCAGCAGTTTGTCAGGGGGCATCACCGGGGAGCTGTTTTTT.

The chain combines TRBV20-1 with TRBJ1-1; possible D gene TRBD1, 6 bases. CDR1 DFQATT and CDR2 SNEGSKA come from the germline V gene (reference sequence). The length of the CDR3 is 12 residues. The CDR3 sequence is CVGGLRNTEAFF. CDR3 coding DNA: TGCGTTGGGGGGCTAAGAAACACTGAAGCTTTCTTT.

In this sample, this clonotype turned up many times. The chain recombines TRBV9 with TRBJ2-1; TRBD2 is a possible D gene (6 bases). Trimming removed 3 bases at V and 8 bases at J, with 12 bases between. The CDR3 runs to 13 residues. Per germline, CDR1 SGDLS and CDR2 YYNGEE. The CDR3 region is CASSGRDSHEQFF. The CDR3 nucleotides are TGTGCCAGCAGCGGCCGGGACTCGCATGAGCAGTTCTTC.

This clonotype was observed at least ten times. The chain recombines TRBV7-9 with TRBJ2-1, with D hard to call. CDR1 SEHNR and CDR2 FQNEAQ come from the germline V gene (reference sequence). The germline V and J ends were trimmed by 1 base and 6 bases, with 4 bases remaining between them. This CDR3 comprises 12 residues. CDR3 in amino acids: CASSLDANEQFF. The CDR3 nucleotides read TGTGCCAGCAGCTTAGACGCCAATGAGCAGTTCTTC.

The rearrangement joins TRBV7-2 to TRBJ1-4; D remains unclear. In germline, CDR1 is SGHTA, CDR2 FQGNSA. V dropped 5 bases and J dropped 10 bases, with 14 bases sitting between them. The CDR3 runs 13 residues. CDR3 bases: TGTGCCAGCAGCACTAAGGCGGCAGCAAAACTGTTTTTT. This encodes CASSTKAAAKLFF.

The table lists this clonotype with many counts. The J gene is TRBJ2-4, the V gene TRBV29-1, with D perhaps matching TRBD2 (5 bases). The CDR3 consists of 14 residues. V was clipped by 6 bases and J by 6 bases, with 18 bases between them. Germline V gives CDR1 SQVTM, CDR2 ANQGSEA. The chain's CDR3 is CSVRAPKAGNIQYF. Here the CDR3 DNA reads TGCAGCGTGAGGGCCCCCAAGGCGGGAAACATTCAGTACTTC.

In its sample, this clonotype was seen many times. The V call is TRBV20-1, the J call TRBJ2-5; 7 bases align to TRBD1. J gave up 1 base and V 2 bases, and 10 bases lay outside the gene matches. The CDR3 runs 16 residues. Looked up from germline, CDR1 is DFQATT and CDR2 is SNEGSKA (reference sequence). Written as DNA, the CDR3 is TGCAGTGCTAGAACCCCGGGACAGCTATTCCAAGAGACCCAGTACTTC. Protein sequence: CSARTPGQLFQETQYF.

This clonotype was seen many times. The rearrangement joins TRBV10-3 to TRBJ1-2; weak D call: TRBD1 (6 bases). The CDR3 extends over 12 amino acids. V gave up 11 bases and J gave up 0 bases, with 10 bases separating them. The V gene's germline CDR1 is ENHRY and CDR2 SYGVKD. The CDR3 spells CAADSPNYGYTF. The CDR3 DNA sequence: TGTGCCGCGGACAGCCCTAACTATGGCTACACCTTC.

This sequence joins TRBV6-4 and TRBJ2-3, with D unresolved. This CDR3 is 15 amino acids long. The V end lost 7 bases, the J end lost 1 base, and 15 bases lay between the germline ends. Germline loops: CDR1 MRHNA, CDR2 SNTAGT. CDR3 coding DNA: TGTGCCAGCAAGGAGCAGCGACGAGGCACAGATACGCAGTATTTT. It translates to CASKEQRRGTDTQYF.

This clonotype was seen more than once but under ten times. This CDR3 reads CASSVGGAGGNSPLHF. For the CDR3, the DNA is TGTGCCAGCAGCGTAGGAGGGGCCGGGGGTAATTCACCCCTCCACTTT. The genes are TRBV9 and TRBJ1-6, with D possibly being TRBD1 (5 bases). The CDR3 length is 16 residues. Germline-derived CDR1 and CDR2 are SGDLS and YYNGEE. Trimming took off 0 bases at V and 6 bases at J, with 13 bases between the two ends.

This clonotype was seen repeatedly, ten times or more. The genes are TRBV21-1 and TRBJ2-7; TRBD2, as called in the table, went unchecked against the DNA. TRBV21-1 is listed as a pseudogene. The CDR3 has 14 amino acids. The chain's CDR3 is CASPEEPISYEQYF. In DNA, the CDR3 is TGTGCCAGCCCGGAGGAACCCATCTCCTACGAGCAGTACTTC.

V usage is TRBV6-1 and J usage is TRBJ2-7, with 9 nucleotides matching TRBD1. The CDR3 has 16 residues. The junction had 8 bases not matched to a gene; V was cut back by 1 base and J by 4 bases. The germline V gene encodes CDR1 MNHNS and CDR2 SASEGT. The CDR3 is CASSEDSGTGSYEQYF. DNA for the CDR3: TGTGCCAGCAGTGAAGATTCCGGGACAGGGTCGTACGAGCAGTACTTC.

The CDR3 loop is CASTRAPHNEQFF. The CDR3 DNA follows: TGTGCCAGCACACGGGCCCCTCACAATGAGCAGTTCTTC. The chain employs TRBV7-3 and TRBJ2-1; unclear D gene. V was trimmed by 7 bases and J by 5 bases, leaving 12 bases between them. From germline, CDR1 is SGHTA and CDR2 FQGTGA. CDR3 length equals 13 residues.

J is TRBJ1-1 and V is TRBV4-1; no clear D. Trimming took off 2 bases at V and 0 bases at J, with 22 bases between the two ends. The CDR3 has 19 residues. Germline-derived CDR1 and CDR2 are MGHRA and YSYEKL. The CDR3 is CASSQPPGPPKWVNTEAFF. CDR3 bases: TGCGCCAGCAGCCAACCCCCCGGGCCGCCAAAATGGGTGAACACTGAAGCTTTCTTT.

The V gene is TRBV7-2, the J gene TRBJ1-5, with D possibly being TRBD1 (6 bases). The ends were cut back, 0 bases at V and 1 base at J, with 7 bases in the middle. From germline, CDR1 is SGHTA and CDR2 FQGNSA. The CDR3 runs 15 residues. The CDR3 is CASSLAGQSNQPQHF. The CDR3, as DNA: TGTGCCAGCAGCTTAGCCGGACAGAGCAATCAGCCCCAGCATTTT. The whole variable domain, remainder taken from reference TRBV7-2 and TRBJ1-5, is GAGVSQSPSNKVTEKGKDVELRCDPISGHTALYWYRQSLGQGLEFLIYFQGNSAPDKSGLPSDRFSAERTGGSVSTLTIQRTQQEDSAVYLCASSLAGQSNQPQHFGDGTRLSIL.

With regard to this clonotype: A junction end diverges from the germline sequence, so it may reflect a read error. V gene TRBV7-9 combines with J gene TRBJ2-7; 11 bases map to TRBD1. Germline CDR1 and CDR2: SEHNR and FQNEAQ (reference sequence). CDR3 length: 15 amino acids. The CDR3 DNA sequence: TGTACCAGCAGCGACGGACAGGGGGCGGACTACGAGCAGTACTTC. Protein: CTSSDGQGADYEQYF.

This clonotype was seen only a few times. The rearrangement joins TRBV10-3 to TRBJ1-5, with D hard to call. This CDR3 has 15 amino acids. Looked up from germline, CDR1 is ENHRY and CDR2 is SYGVKD. Trimming took 0 bases from V and 3 from J, leaving 9 bases between them. This CDR3 reads CAISESNSNNQPQHF. The CDR3 DNA is TGTGCCATCAGTGAGTCCAACAGTAACAATCAGCCCCAGCATTTT.

This clonotype was observed many times. The gene calls are TRBV11-2 and TRBJ1-2; 7 positions match TRBD1. Unmatched junction bases numbered 5, after V lost 0 bases and J lost 7 bases. There are 14 residues in the CDR3. The germline CDR1 and CDR2 sequences are SGHAT and FQNNGV. CDR3 protein: CASSLDRGTAGYTF. The DNA of the CDR3 is TGTGCCAGCAGCTTAGACAGGGGGACTGCTGGCTACACCTTC.

This clonotype was found a few times. This rearrangement joins TRBV5-1 to TRBJ2-1, with 14 positions matching TRBD2. CDR1 is SGHRS and CDR2 is YFSETQ in the germline V gene. The CDR3 spans 16 residues. V dropped 3 bases and J dropped 3; count of bases not matched to a gene: 2. CDR3 nucleotides: TGCGCCAGCAGCTCGGGGACTAGCGGGAGCTACAATGAGCAGTTCTTC. Translating it yields CASSSGTSGSYNEQFF.

This clonotype was seen at least ten times. The chain uses TRBV28 and TRBJ2-3; 9 positions match TRBD2. CDR1 is MDHEN and CDR2 is SYDVKM in the germline V gene. This CDR3 is 11 amino acids long. With V trimmed by 7 bases and J by 10 bases, 3 bases remained unmatched. In DNA, the CDR3 is TGTGCCAGCACCAGCGGGAGGTCGCAGTATTTT. Translated: CASTSGRSQYF.

This clonotype has at least ten counts. V and J are TRBV6-2 or TRBV6-3 and TRBJ2-3, with 8 bases matching TRBD2. This CDR3 is 14 amino acids long. Germline values: CDR1 MNHEY, CDR2 SVGEGT. Germline trimming cut 7 bases from V and 4 bases from J; bases unmatched to any gene: 7. CDR3 sequence reads: CASKTSGRSDTQYF. The CDR3 coding sequence is TGTGCCAGCAAGACCAGCGGGAGATCAGATACGCAGTATTTT.

This clonotype was observed a few times. The rearrangement links TRBV10-3 to TRBJ2-3, with TRBD2 matching over 9 bases. The ends lost 2 bases at V and 4 bases at J; junction bases unmatched: 7. The CDR3 runs 16 residues. The germline V gene encodes CDR1 ENHRY and CDR2 SYGVKD. CDR3 sequence (DNA): TGTGCCATCAGTGAGGTAATAGCGGGAGTTCCAGATACGCAGTATTTT. Amino acid sequence: CAISEVIAGVPDTQYF.

This clonotype was observed a few times. The chain is built from TRBV7-2 and TRBJ2-7; D remains ambiguous. The length of the CDR3 is 14 residues. V lost 0 bases and J lost 3, with 9 bases in between. Per germline, CDR1 SGHTA and CDR2 FQGNSA. CDR3 nucleotide sequence: TGTGCCAGCAGCTTAGCGCCGGCAGTCTACGAGCAGTACTTC. Translating it yields CASSLAPAVYEQYF.